Following are 22 T cell receptor beta chains from one sample sequenced in a study of T cell responses to AZD1222 COVID-19 vaccine (dated by TCRdb to the early 2020s). Libraries were prepared through the immunoSEQ multiplex PCR assay. What TCRdb holds here is the immuneACCESS table cut down to in-frame rearrangements. Part of the clones is not present; checked against another copy, under half of the missing clones reflect an unresolved V gene, and the others are unexplained. The sample contains 100,000 to 150,000 clones, 87% of them found a single time. Approximately 1.5% of the sample is taken by the ten largest. The time point label for this specimen denotes: baseline before first vaccination. The sample here was peripheral blood, taken on day 0 of AZD1222 vaccination. The receptors here all came from an adult in good health.

CDR3 sequence reads: CASSQTPRDSTDTQYF. CDR3 coding DNA: TGCGCCAGCAGCCAAACCCCGCGGGACAGCACAGATACGCAGTATTTT. The V call is TRBV4-3, the J call TRBJ2-3, with D possibly TRBD2 on 6 matching bases. The CDR3 runs to 16 residues. The V end was cut by 2 bases, the J end by 0 bases, with 12 bases between. CDR1 is LGHNA, CDR2 YSLEER, per germline.

The chain uses TRBV10-2 and TRBJ2-7, with D perhaps TRBD2 (7 bases). Germline V lookup: CDR1 WSHSY, CDR2 SAAADI. The germline V and J ends were trimmed by 3 bases and 3 bases, with 18 bases remaining between them. The CDR3 contains 16 residues. The CDR3 bases are TGCGCCAGCAGTGACCCGGGGGGCAGGGTGGTCTACGAGCAGTACTTC. Its protein is CASSDPGGRVVYEQYF.

J is TRBJ1-5 and V is TRBV19; unclear D gene. The CDR3 loop spans 12 amino acids. Germline CDR1 LNHDA, CDR2 SQIVND (reference sequence). Trimming took 1 base from V and 7 from J, leaving 5 bases between them. CDR3: CASSIGGQPQHF. CDR3 bases: TGTGCCAGTAGTATAGGGGGACAGCCCCAGCATTTT.

The chain links TRBV19 to TRBJ1-2; D is unclear. The V end lost 5 bases, the J end lost 7 bases, and 14 bases lay between the germline ends. Germline V CDR1 and CDR2: LNHDA, SQIVND (reference sequence). There are 13 residues in the CDR3. The CDR3 sequence is CASSAAPAGGYTF. In DNA form, the CDR3 reads TGTGCCAGTAGTGCCGCCCCGGCGGGTGGCTACACCTTC.

J is TRBJ1-1 and V is TRBV3-1 (or the pseudogene TRBV3-2); D might be TRBD1 (6 bases). The CDR3 spans 15 residues. Per germline, CDR1 LGHDT and CDR2 YNNKEL (reference sequence). Trimming stripped 1 base from V and 1 base from J, with 10 bases between. CDR3 coding DNA: TGTGCCAGCAGCCAAGCGGACAGAAGGAACACTGAAGCTTTCTTT. This sequence encodes CASSQADRRNTEAFF.

This chain links TRBV6-5 with TRBJ1-1; possible D gene TRBD1, 6 bases. This CDR3 region has 14 residues. The ends were cut back, 7 bases at V and 1 base at J, with 13 bases in the middle. The germline V gene has CDR1 MNHEY and CDR2 SVGAGI. The CDR3: CASTLRGTNTEAFF. The CDR3 nucleotides read TGTGCCAGCACCCTCAGGGGAACGAACACTGAAGCTTTCTTT.

CDR3 protein: CASSPPGAIQETQYF. The DNA of the CDR3 is TGTGCCAGCAGCCCCCCTGGAGCGATACAAGAGACCCAGTACTTC. The chain recombines TRBV9 with TRBJ2-5; D remains unclear. The V end was cut by 4 bases, the J end by 2 bases, with 15 bases between. This CDR3 comprises 15 residues. Germline loops: CDR1 SGDLS, CDR2 YYNGEE.

The chain uses TRBV28 and TRBJ1-2; D is uncertain. There are 13 residues in the CDR3. Germline V lookup: CDR1 MDHEN, CDR2 SYDVKM. V was trimmed by 5 bases and J by 4 bases, leaving 11 bases between them. The CDR3 loop is CASSPEGPYGYTF. The CDR3 region has the DNA TGTGCCAGCAGTCCCGAAGGTCCCTATGGCTACACCTTC.

The V and J genes are TRBV4-1 and TRBJ1-5, with 8 bases identical to TRBD1. CDR3 length: 15 amino acids. CDR1 is MGHRA, CDR2 YSYEKL, per germline. Trimming cost V 0 bases and J 4 bases; bases outside gene matches: 2. DNA of the CDR3: TGCGCCAGCAGCCAAGAGTGGACAGGGAATCAGCCCCAGCATTTT. Translation: CASSQEWTGNQPQHF.

This chain connects TRBV3-1 (or the pseudogene TRBV3-2) to TRBJ1-3; D unresolved. The germline gives CDR1 LGHDT, CDR2 YNNKEL (reference sequence). The ends were cut back, 0 bases at V and 5 bases at J, with 5 bases in the middle. This CDR3 has 13 amino acids. The CDR3 sequence is CASSQEPRNTIYF. The CDR3 DNA reads TGTGCCAGCAGCCAAGAGCCTAGAAACACCATATATTTT.

This chain uses TRBV5-4 with TRBJ1-2; D gene unclear. Per germline, CDR1 SGHNT and CDR2 YYREEE (reference sequence). The CDR3 has 11 residues. The CDR3 DNA is TGTGCGACGGGGAGGGACTATGGCTACACCTTC. Its protein product is CATGRDYGYTF.

The chain links TRBV7-9 to TRBJ2-1; weak D call: TRBD2 (6 bases). The CDR3 contains 15 residues. Germline CDR1 reads SEHNR; CDR2 reads FQNEAQ (reference sequence). V was pared by 7 bases and J by 6 bases, with 19 bases between. Here the CDR3 DNA reads TGTGCCAGCACTCCAAGGCAATATAGCGGCAATGAGCAGTTCTTC. It yields the protein CASTPRQYSGNEQFF.

The J gene is TRBJ2-5, the V gene TRBV24-1, with no clear D. CDR1 is KGHDR and CDR2 is SFDVKD in the germline V gene. The CDR3 sequence is 15 residues long. Trimming pared 2 bases from V and 2 bases from J, leaving 11 bases between. CDR3 protein: CATSDWSAQQETQYF. The CDR3 bases are TGTGCCACCAGTGATTGGTCAGCACAACAAGAGACCCAGTACTTC.

The chain recombines TRBV28 with TRBJ2-7; TRBD2 aligns across 13 bases. The germline V gene encodes CDR1 MDHEN and CDR2 SYDVKM. The trim removed 4 bases at V and 0 bases at J, leaving 3 bases unmatched. The CDR3 runs 16 residues. CDR3 DNA: TGTGCCAGCAGTTCAGGACTAGCGGGGGTCTCCTACGAGCAGTACTTC. This encodes CASSSGLAGVSYEQYF.

The chain is built from TRBV6-1 and TRBJ1-1; tentative D call: TRBD1 (6 bases). V was cut by 3 bases and J by 5 bases, with 13 bases left in between. The V gene's germline CDR1 is MNHNS and CDR2 SASEGT. The CDR3 is made up of 14 amino acids. CDR3 bases: TGTGCCAGCAGTGAGGTCACAGGGCCAACTGAAGCTTTCTTT. Translation: CASSEVTGPTEAFF.

The chain joins TRBV2 to TRBJ2-7, with 7 nucleotides matching TRBD1. Germline-derived CDR1 and CDR2 are SNHLY and FYNNEI. This CDR3 has 14 amino acids. V dropped 8 bases and J dropped 2; count of bases not matched to a gene: 9. The CDR3 DNA sequence: TGTGCCAGCCTGGCCGGGACAGCTACCTACGAGCAGTACTTC. Translation: CASLAGTATYEQYF.

This chain links TRBV5-6 with TRBJ1-2; D uncertain. V shed 2 bases and J shed 0 bases, with 14 bases lying between them. In germline, CDR1 is SGHDT, CDR2 YYEEEE. This CDR3 spans 16 amino acids. The CDR3 region is CASSLAGSPPNYGYTF. In DNA, the CDR3 is TGTGCCAGCAGCTTAGCCGGAAGCCCTCCTAACTATGGCTACACCTTC.

V is TRBV6-5 and J is TRBJ1-1; the D is unclear. V was trimmed by 4 bases and J by 1 base, leaving 7 bases between them. The CDR3 runs 13 residues. CDR1 MNHEY and CDR2 SVGAGI come from the germline V gene. The CDR3 coding sequence is TGTGCCAGCAGTTCACAAGAGAACACTGAAGCTTTCTTT. As protein: CASSSQENTEAFF.

The chain has TRBV6-5 and TRBJ2-7, with unresolved D. The V end was cut by 1 base, the J end by 12 bases, with 10 bases between. Germline V gene data show CDR1 as MNHEY and CDR2 as SVGAGI. The CDR3 has 11 amino acids. Here the CDR3 reads CASSYFARLYF. CDR3 bases: TGTGCCAGCAGTTACTTCGCGAGGCTGTACTTC.

This clone appeared a few times. V is TRBV5-1 and J is TRBJ2-7; D is uncertain. Per the germline V gene, CDR1 is SGHRS and CDR2 is YFSETQ. The CDR3 covers 15 residues. The V end was cut by 8 bases, the J end by 3 bases, with 21 bases between. The CDR3 sequence is CASKLGNTPNYEQYF. The CDR3 nucleotides are TGCGCCAGTAAACTCGGAAACACACCGAACTACGAGCAGTACTTC. Filled out from reference TRBV5-1 and TRBJ2-7, the complete variable domain reads KAGVTQTPRYLIKTRGQQVTLSCSPISGHRSVSWYQQTPGQGLQFLFEYFSETQRNKGNFPGRFSGRQFSNSRSEMNVSTLELGDSALYLCASKLGNTPNYEQYFGPGTRLTVT.

CDR3 sequence reads: CASSPSGGEGYTF. Here the CDR3 DNA reads TGTGCCAGCAGCCCCAGTGGGGGGGAAGGCTACACCTTC. The chain carries TRBV7-9 and TRBJ1-2; perhaps TRBD1 as D (5 bases). V lost 5 bases to trimming and J lost 8 bases, with 15 bases between them. Germline CDR1 and CDR2: SEHNR and FQNEAQ (reference sequence). The CDR3 extends over 13 amino acids.

The J gene is TRBJ1-1, the V gene TRBV10-3; D might be TRBD1 (6 bases). Trimming removed 6 bases at V and 1 base at J, with 12 bases between. The CDR3 runs to 14 residues. Germline V gene sequence: CDR1 ENHRY, CDR2 SYGVKD. This CDR3 reads CAISDRTANTEAFF. Written as DNA, the CDR3 is TGTGCCATCAGCGATAGGACAGCGAACACTGAAGCTTTCTTT.